Following are 13 T cell receptor beta chains from one sample sequenced in a study of lymphopenia after photon versus proton radiotherapy (dated by TCRdb to 2018 to 2020). Library generation was performed with the immunoSEQ multiplex PCR assay. What TCRdb holds here is the immuneACCESS table cut down to in-frame rearrangements. Part of the clones is not present; checked against another copy, under half of the missing clones reflect an unresolved V gene, and the others are unexplained. The sample table holds tens of thousands of clones, of which approximately 84% were seen once. The biggest ten clones account for 2.1% of the sample. The material was peripheral blood, obtained from a patient treated with proton-based radiotherapy. Every receptor here comes from a man between 60 and 70 years old with pancreatic cancer.

The rearrangement links TRBV5-1 to TRBJ2-1, with 8 bases lining up with TRBD2. Per the germline V gene, CDR1 is SGHRS and CDR2 is YFSETQ. With V trimmed by 2 bases and J by 2 bases, 3 bases remained unmatched. The CDR3 covers 15 residues. The CDR3 sequence is CASSLGAGAYNEQFF. The DNA of the CDR3 is TGCGCCAGCAGCTTAGGAGCGGGAGCCTACAATGAGCAGTTCTTC. Full variable domain (missing parts from reference TRBV5-1 and TRBJ2-1): KAGVTQTPRYLIKTRGQQVTLSCSPISGHRSVSWYQQTPGQGLQFLFEYFSETQRNKGNFPGRFSGRQFSNSRSEMNVSTLELGDSALYLCASSLGAGAYNEQFFGPGTRLTVL.

The genes are TRBV5-6 and TRBJ2-7; D gene unclear. Looked up from germline, CDR1 is SGHDT and CDR2 is YYEEEE. The CDR3 is made up of 13 amino acids. Deletions cut 0 bases from V and 1 base from J, with 5 bases between. CDR3 residues: CASSLVVSYEQYF. In DNA form, the CDR3 reads TGTGCCAGCAGCTTGGTCGTATCCTACGAGCAGTACTTC. The full variable domain, with the rest looked up from reference TRBV5-6 and TRBJ2-7, is DAGVTQSPTHLIKTRGQQVTLRCSPKSGHDTVSWYQQALGQGPQFIFQYYEEEERQRGNFPDRFSGHQFPNYSSELNVNALLLGDSALYLCASSLVVSYEQYFGPGTRLTVT.

Points on this clone: Mismatch with germline at one junction end may stem from a read error. V gene TRBV2 combines with J gene TRBJ1-5; D ambiguous. The length of the CDR3 is 15 residues. The germline V gene has CDR1 SNHLY and CDR2 FYNNEI. DNA for the CDR3: TGTGCCAGCGGTGAGGGCTGGGAAGGCAATCAGCCCCAGCATTTT. As protein: CASGEGWEGNQPQHF.

The CDR3: CASSPGQGNTEAFF. The CDR3 nucleotides are TGTGCCAGCAGCCCCGGACAGGGGAACACTGAAGCTTTCTTT. The chain combines TRBV7-9 with TRBJ1-1; 8 nucleotides line up with TRBD1. J lost 1 base, V lost 5 bases, and 3 bases had no gene match. This CDR3 has 14 amino acids. Germline V gives CDR1 SEHNR, CDR2 FQNEAQ (reference sequence).

The sample holds one count of this clone. The chain couples TRBV7-9 to TRBJ2-5; tentative D call: TRBD2 (5 bases). From germline, CDR1 is SEHNR and CDR2 FQNEAQ (reference sequence). V lost 5 bases, J lost 1 base, and 11 bases lay in between. CDR3 length: 14 residues. As DNA, the CDR3 is TGTGCCAGCAGCGGAGGATATAGCCAAGAGACCCAGTACTTC. Residues: CASSGGYSQETQYF.

This rearrangement joins TRBV10-2 to TRBJ2-1; 11 nucleotides match TRBD2. The CDR3 is 18 residues long. Germline CDR1 is WSHSY and CDR2 is SAAADI. Trimming took 3 bases from V and 1 from J; bases not matched to a gene: 8. CDR3 sequence reads: CASSEHLLAGGSYNEQFF. The CDR3 DNA follows: TGCGCCAGCAGTGAACACCTTCTAGCGGGGGGATCCTACAATGAGCAGTTCTTC.

This chain connects TRBV7-2 to TRBJ1-2; D is perhaps TRBD1 (5 bases). CDR3 length: 13 residues. Germline V gene sequence: CDR1 SGHTA, CDR2 FQGNSA. With 2 bases removed from V and 8 bases from J, the gap between germline ends came to 12 bases. DNA of the CDR3: TGTGCCAGCAGCTTATGGCCAGGGATCGGCTACACCTTC. This sequence encodes CASSLWPGIGYTF.

The J gene is TRBJ2-2, the V gene TRBV6-5; 10 positions agree with TRBD2. This CDR3 region has 14 residues. Germline V gives CDR1 MNHEY, CDR2 SVGAGI. The V and J ends lost 6 bases and 6 bases, in that order; junction bases with no gene match: 4. CDR3 protein: CASRLAGVAGELFF. Here the CDR3 DNA reads TGTGCCAGCAGGCTAGCGGGAGTTGCCGGGGAGCTGTTTTTT.

This chain uses TRBV7-2 with TRBJ2-5; D not certain. Germline V gene lookup returns CDR1 SGHTA and CDR2 FQGNSA. The CDR3 consists of 14 residues. Trimming cost V 1 base and J 3 bases, with 9 bases left between them. CDR3 DNA sequence: TGTGCCAGCAGCTTAGTCCGGTTAGAAGAGACCCAGTACTTC. Translating gives CASSLVRLEETQYF.

The chain employs TRBV7-2 and TRBJ1-1, with D possibly being TRBD1 (6 bases). Trimming took 6 bases from V and 11 from J, leaving 22 bases between them. Germline V lookup: CDR1 SGHTA, CDR2 FQGNSA. The CDR3 runs to 14 residues. The CDR3 bases are TGTGCCAGCAGTTTTCGACCGGGGGGCGGGCCGGCTTTCTTT. It translates to CASSFRPGGGPAFF.

This chain connects TRBV29-1 to TRBJ1-1, with D unclear. Germline CDR1 is SQVTM and CDR2 is ANQGSEA. V was shortened by 5 bases and J by 6 bases, with 19 bases between the two germline ends. The CDR3 extends over 14 amino acids. The DNA of the CDR3 is TGCAGCGTTTCCTCCCTGACATCGGTGGCTGAAGCTTTCTTT. Encoded protein: CSVSSLTSVAEAFF.

The chain has TRBV6-1 and TRBJ2-1, with D perhaps matching TRBD1 or TRBD2 (6 bases each). Looked up from germline, CDR1 is MNHNS and CDR2 is SASEGT. CDR3 length: 15 residues. Trimming took off 4 bases at V and 0 bases at J, with 10 bases between the two ends. The CDR3 sequence is CASSGGAGSYNEQFF. CDR3 bases: TGTGCCAGCAGTGGGGGGGCAGGCTCCTACAATGAGCAGTTCTTC.

The table lists this clone with a count of one. The chain links TRBV11-2 to TRBJ2-7; 8 positions match TRBD1. The V and J ends lost 7 bases and 9 bases, in that order; junction bases with no gene match: 14. The germline CDR1 and CDR2 sequences are SGHAT and FQNNGV. The CDR3 is 14 amino acids. The CDR3 nucleotides are TGTGCCAGCACCAAAACGGACAGGGCCTCTTCGCAGTACTTC. Translated: CASTKTDRASSQYF.